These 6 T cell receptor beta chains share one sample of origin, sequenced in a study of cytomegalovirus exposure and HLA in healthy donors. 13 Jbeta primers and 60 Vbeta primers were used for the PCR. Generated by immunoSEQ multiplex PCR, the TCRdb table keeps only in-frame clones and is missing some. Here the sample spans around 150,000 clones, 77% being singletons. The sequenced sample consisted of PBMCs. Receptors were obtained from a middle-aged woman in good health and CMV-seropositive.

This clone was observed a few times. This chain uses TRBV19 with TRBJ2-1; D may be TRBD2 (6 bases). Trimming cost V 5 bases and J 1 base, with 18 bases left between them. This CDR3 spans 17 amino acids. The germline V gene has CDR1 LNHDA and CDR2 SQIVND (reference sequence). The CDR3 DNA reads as TGTGCCAGTAGTTCCCGGATGACTAGTTTATCCTACAATGAGCAGTTCTTC. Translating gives CASSSRMTSLSYNEQFF.

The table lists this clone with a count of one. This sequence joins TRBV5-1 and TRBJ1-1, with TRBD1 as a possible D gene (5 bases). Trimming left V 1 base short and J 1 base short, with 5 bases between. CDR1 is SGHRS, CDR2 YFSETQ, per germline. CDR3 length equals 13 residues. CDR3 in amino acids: CASSLQGNTEAFF. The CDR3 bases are TGCGCCAGCAGCTTGCAGGGGAACACTGAAGCTTTCTTT.

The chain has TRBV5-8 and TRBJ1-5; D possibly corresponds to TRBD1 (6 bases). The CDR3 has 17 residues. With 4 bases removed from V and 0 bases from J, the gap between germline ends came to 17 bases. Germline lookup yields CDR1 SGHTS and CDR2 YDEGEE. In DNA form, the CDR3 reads TGTGCCAGCAGCCTCCTGGTACAGGGTTTTAGCAATCAGCCCCAGCATTTT. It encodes CASSLLVQGFSNQPQHF.

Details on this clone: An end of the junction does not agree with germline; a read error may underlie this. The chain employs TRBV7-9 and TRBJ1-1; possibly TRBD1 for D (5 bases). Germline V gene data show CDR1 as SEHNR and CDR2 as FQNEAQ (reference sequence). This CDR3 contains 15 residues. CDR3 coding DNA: TGTTCCAGCAGCTTAGAGGGGACGCGGGGCACTGAAGCTTTCTTT. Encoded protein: CSSSLEGTRGTEAFF.

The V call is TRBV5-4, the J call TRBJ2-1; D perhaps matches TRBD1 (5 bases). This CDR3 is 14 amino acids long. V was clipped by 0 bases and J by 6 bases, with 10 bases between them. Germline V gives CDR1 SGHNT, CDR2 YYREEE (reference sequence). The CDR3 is CASSLEGPLNEQFF. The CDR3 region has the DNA TGTGCCAGCAGCTTGGAGGGGCCACTCAATGAGCAGTTCTTC.

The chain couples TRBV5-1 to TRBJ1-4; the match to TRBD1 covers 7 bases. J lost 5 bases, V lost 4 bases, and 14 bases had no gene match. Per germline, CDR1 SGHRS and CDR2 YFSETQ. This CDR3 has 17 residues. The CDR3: CASSRNPPGQPNEKLFF. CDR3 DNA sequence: TGCGCCAGCAGCCGAAATCCCCCGGGACAGCCGAATGAAAAACTGTTTTTT.